The 20 T cell receptor beta chains in this list originate from one sample, sequenced in a study of blood T cell repertoires in COVID-19. Generated by immunoSEQ multiplex PCR, the TCRdb table keeps only in-frame clones and is missing some. The sample shows some 80,000 clones, 86% of them seen only once. The sample taken for sequencing was peripheral blood. The receptors originated from an elderly woman in a cohort sampled during active or convalescent COVID-19.

The gene calls are TRBV18 and TRBJ1-5; tentatively, D is TRBD1 (6 bases). CDR3 length: 15 residues. V was clipped by 5 bases and J by 3 bases, with 14 bases between them. Germline CDR1 KGHSH, CDR2 LQKENI. Here the CDR3 DNA reads TGTGCCAGCTCATTCACGGGACATAACAATCAGCCCCAGCATTTT. The encoded protein is CASSFTGHNNQPQHF.

This sequence joins TRBV5-1 and TRBJ1-2; the D is unclear. Germline CDR1 reads SGHRS; CDR2 reads YFSETQ. The CDR3 is 13 residues long. Between the trimmed V and J ends, which lost 4 bases and 5 bases, there was a span of 12 bases. CDR3 in DNA: TGCGCCAGCAGCCTAGATAATAGTTATGGCTACACCTTC. As protein: CASSLDNSYGYTF.

The chain combines TRBV29-1 with TRBJ1-2; TRBD1 matches 9 bases. The V segment lost 5 bases and the J segment 3 bases; nucleotides outside the gene matches: 1. Germline CDR1 and CDR2: SQVTM and ANQGSEA. The CDR3 totals 12 residues. CDR3 DNA: TGCAGCGTTCGACAGGGGGACTATGGCTACACCTTC. It codes for CSVRQGDYGYTF.

The rearrangement uses TRBV3-1 (or the pseudogene TRBV3-2) and TRBJ1-1; possibly TRBD1 for D (5 bases). The CDR3 is made up of 13 amino acids. CDR1 and CDR2 from the germline V gene are LGHDT and YNNKEL (reference sequence). Trimming removed 4 bases at V and 4 bases at J, with 10 bases between. The CDR3 DNA sequence: TGTGCCAGCAGCCGATCAGGGTTCACTGAAGCTTTCTTT. Translated: CASSRSGFTEAFF.

The chain has TRBV29-1 and TRBJ1-1; tentatively, D is TRBD1 (6 bases). The V and J ends lost 3 bases and 2 bases respectively, with 10 bases between them. The CDR3 consists of 13 residues. Germline CDR1 reads SQVTM; CDR2 reads ANQGSEA. The CDR3 region has the DNA TGCAGCGTTGATGCAGGGGTTAACACTGAAGCTTTCTTT. Protein sequence: CSVDAGVNTEAFF.

The rearrangement links TRBV11-2 to TRBJ2-7; 8 bases match TRBD2. Germline assignment: CDR1 SGHAT and CDR2 FQNNGV. With 4 bases clipped from V and 3 bases from J, the junction kept 5 bases outside the gene matches. This CDR3 comprises 14 residues. The CDR3 sequence is CASSSRGGSYEQYF. As DNA, the CDR3 is TGTGCCAGCAGCTCCCGGGGGGGCAGCTACGAGCAGTACTTC.

V is TRBV5-1 and J is TRBJ1-5; D is uncertain. Trimming took off 4 bases at V and 2 bases at J, with 19 bases between the two ends. The CDR3 totals 17 residues. The V gene's germline CDR1 is SGHRS and CDR2 YFSETQ. The CDR3 DNA reads TGCGCCAGCAGCCCAGATCCTTTAGGCAGCGGCAATCAGCCCCAGCATTTT. The encoded protein is CASSPDPLGSGNQPQHF.

The chain has TRBV19 and TRBJ1-2, with D perhaps matching TRBD1 (5 bases). The CDR3 contains 14 residues. Germline loops: CDR1 LNHDA, CDR2 SQIVND (reference sequence). V was clipped by 9 bases and J by 4 bases, with 18 bases between them. CDR3 in DNA: TGTGCCAGCCGCCAGCAGGAGGGGATCTATGGCTACACCTTC. Protein: CASRQQEGIYGYTF.

The rearrangement links TRBV29-1 to TRBJ2-3; a possible D gene is TRBD2 (6 bases). This CDR3 contains 12 residues. Per the germline V gene, CDR1 is SQVTM and CDR2 is ANQGSEA. Trimming shortened V by 5 bases and J by 4 bases, and 10 bases separated the two germline ends. CDR3 region: CSVRDSPDTQYF. The CDR3 nucleotides read TGCAGCGTTCGGGACTCTCCAGATACGCAGTATTTT.

The chain has TRBV5-1 and TRBJ2-7, with D possibly TRBD2 on 6 matching bases. Trimming took off 4 bases at V and 4 bases at J, with 15 bases between the two ends. Germline assignment: CDR1 SGHRS and CDR2 YFSETQ. This CDR3 comprises 14 residues. The CDR3 DNA is TGCGCCAGCAGCCCCGCGGGAACTTGGTACGAGCAGTACTTC. Translation: CASSPAGTWYEQYF.

This chain uses TRBV5-1 with TRBJ2-5; D ambiguous. Trimming removed 2 bases at V and 2 bases at J, with 13 bases between. This CDR3 contains 15 residues. The germline V gene encodes CDR1 SGHRS and CDR2 YFSETQ. The CDR3 nucleotides are TGCGCCAGCAGCTTATACATCGTTAATCAAGAGACCCAGTACTTC. This encodes CASSLYIVNQETQYF.

This CDR3 reads CASSPGGQGAIWEQYV. DNA of the CDR3: TGTGCCAGCAGCCCGGGCGGCCAGGGGGCTATTTGGGAGCAGTACGTC. V and J are TRBV5-4 and TRBJ2-7, with TRBD1 identical over 8 bases. Germline V lookup: CDR1 SGHNT, CDR2 YYREEE (reference sequence). V lost 4 bases to trimming and J lost 7 bases; unmatched junction nucleotides: 16. The CDR3 has 16 amino acids.

The chain employs TRBV7-8 and TRBJ1-3; D ambiguous. The CDR3 totals 15 residues. Germline lookup yields CDR1 SGHVS and CDR2 FQNEAQ. Trimming stripped 5 bases from V and 8 bases from J, with 19 bases between. The CDR3 region has the DNA TGTGCCAGCAGCGGGAGGGATGCCCAAGGGTACACCATATATTTT. This translates into CASSGRDAQGYTIYF. The whole variable domain, remainder taken from reference TRBV7-8 and TRBJ1-3, is GAGVSQSPRYKVAKRGQDVALRCDPISGHVSLFWYQQALGQGPEFLTYFQNEAQLDKSGLPSDRFFAERPEGSVSTLKIQRTQQEDSAVYLCASSGRDAQGYTIYFGEGSWLTVV.

The V call is TRBV19, the J call TRBJ1-5; a possible D gene is TRBD1 (5 bases). Germline V gene lookup returns CDR1 LNHDA and CDR2 SQIVND (reference sequence). The CDR3 totals 16 residues. V lost 3 bases, J lost 0 bases, and 12 bases lay in between. The CDR3 bases are TGTGCCAGTAGTATCAACAGGTTTAATAGCAATCAGCCCCAGCATTTT. Translation: CASSINRFNSNQPQHF.

V usage is TRBV2 and J usage is TRBJ2-3; 14 bases match TRBD2. V was pared by 6 bases and J by 5 bases, with 4 bases of the junction left unmatched. The CDR3 length is 15 residues. Per germline, CDR1 SNHLY and CDR2 FYNNEI. As DNA, the CDR3 is TGTGCCAGCAGAGGGACTAGCGGGAGTGGAGATACGCAGTATTTT. As protein: CASRGTSGSGDTQYF.

This rearrangement joins TRBV30 to TRBJ2-7; 8 bases line up with TRBD1. J lost 6 bases, V lost 2 bases, and 15 bases had no gene match. The CDR3 has 16 residues. Germline CDR1 reads GTSNPN; CDR2 reads SVGIG (reference sequence). In DNA form, the CDR3 reads TGTGCCTGGAGTCTACAGAGGGGGGCAGGGGGCATCGAGCAGTACTTC. It yields the protein CAWSLQRGAGGIEQYF. Full variable domain (rest looked up from reference TRBV30 and TRBJ2-7): SQTIHQWPATLVQPVGSPLSLECTVEGTSNPNLYWYRQAAGRGLQLLFYSVGIGQISSEVPQNLSASRPQDRQFILSSKKLLLSDSGFYLCAWSLQRGAGGIEQYFGPGTRLTVT.

This clone has a single count. This sequence joins TRBV12-3 or TRBV12-4 and TRBJ1-2, with no clear D. This CDR3 contains 12 residues. The V and J ends lost 5 bases and 0 bases respectively, with 4 bases between them. CDR3 coding DNA: TGTGCCAGCAGTCGAGCTAACTATGGCTACACCTTC. This codes for CASSRANYGYTF.

The chain links TRBV10-3 to TRBJ1-1, with D unresolved. The V gene's germline CDR1 is ENHRY and CDR2 SYGVKD. V lost 0 bases and J lost 3, with 8 bases in between. CDR3 length equals 14 residues. The CDR3 loop is CAISESQTDTEAFF. The CDR3 bases are TGTGCCATCAGTGAGTCTCAAACGGACACTGAAGCTTTCTTT.

The genes are TRBV27 and TRBJ2-7; TRBD1 might be the D (5 bases). The length of the CDR3 is 15 residues. CDR1 MNHEY and CDR2 SMNVEV come from the germline V gene (reference sequence). The V end was cut by 4 bases, the J end by 3 bases, with 16 bases between. CDR3 loop: CASSSLERGSYEQYF. As DNA, the CDR3 is TGTGCCAGCAGTTCCCTTGAAAGGGGAAGCTACGAGCAGTACTTC.

V and J are TRBV9 and TRBJ2-5; 7 nucleotides match TRBD2. CDR3 length: 16 residues. CDR1 is SGDLS, CDR2 YYNGEE, per germline. V shed 0 bases and J 1 base; nucleotides not matched to a gene: 6. The CDR3 protein is CASSVASSGTQETQYF. CDR3 nucleotide sequence: TGTGCCAGCAGCGTAGCGTCTAGCGGAACCCAAGAGACCCAGTACTTC.